This T cell receptor (beta chain) was captured in a study of CD8 T cells in ankylosing spondylitis. The CDR3 spans 14 residues. Germline CDR1 and CDR2: DFQATT and SNEGSKA (reference sequence). Trimming took 2 bases from V and 4 from J, leaving 12 bases between them. This clonotype appeared a few times. TCRdb reprocessed the 5' RACE reads via MiXCR and lists one record per CDR3 protein. The sample has approximately 200,000 distinct CDR3 sequences, about an eighth seen once; the top ten hold 11%. The TCR comes from a female donor with ankylosing spondylitis or in good health (not recorded which). This chain links TRBV20-1 with TRBJ2-1, with D possibly called TRBD1 or TRBD2 (6 bases each). Sample: blood, either unsorted or a sorted T cell fraction (not recorded which). The CDR3 loop reads CSARRGTEYNEQFF. In DNA, the CDR3 is TGCAGTGCTAGAAGGGGGACTGAATACAATGAGCAGTTCTTC.